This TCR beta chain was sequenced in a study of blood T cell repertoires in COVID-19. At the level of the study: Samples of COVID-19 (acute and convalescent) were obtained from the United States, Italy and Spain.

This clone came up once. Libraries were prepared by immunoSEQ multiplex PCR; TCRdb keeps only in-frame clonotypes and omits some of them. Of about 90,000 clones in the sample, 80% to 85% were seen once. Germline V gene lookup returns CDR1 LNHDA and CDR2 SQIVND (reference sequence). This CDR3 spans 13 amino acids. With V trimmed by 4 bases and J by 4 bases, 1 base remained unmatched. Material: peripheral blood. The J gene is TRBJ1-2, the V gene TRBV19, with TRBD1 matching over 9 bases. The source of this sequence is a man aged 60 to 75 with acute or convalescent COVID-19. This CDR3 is CASSKDRGYGYTF. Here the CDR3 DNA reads TGTGCCAGTAGTAAGGACAGGGGCTATGGCTACACCTTC.